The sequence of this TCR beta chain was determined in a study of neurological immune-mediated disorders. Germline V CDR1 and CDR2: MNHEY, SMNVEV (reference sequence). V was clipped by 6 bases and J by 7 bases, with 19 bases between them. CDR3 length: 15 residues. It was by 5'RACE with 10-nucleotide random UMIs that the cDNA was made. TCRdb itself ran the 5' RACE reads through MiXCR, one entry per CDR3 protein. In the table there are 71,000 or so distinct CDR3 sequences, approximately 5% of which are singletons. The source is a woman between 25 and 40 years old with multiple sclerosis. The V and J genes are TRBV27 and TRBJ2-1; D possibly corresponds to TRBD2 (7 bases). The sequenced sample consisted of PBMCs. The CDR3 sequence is CASSYSGKGGNEQFF. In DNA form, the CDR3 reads TGTGCCAGCAGCTATTCGGGAAAGGGGGGGAATGAGCAGTTCTTC.